This T cell receptor (beta chain) was observed in a study of T cell responses to AZD1222 COVID-19 vaccine. Findings and caveats of the study: Most donors were white British, females outnumbered males, and clonal diversity was possibly underestimated. After two AZD1222 doses, spike-specific TCR breadth and depth rose versus day 0. In the spike-specific TCR repertoire, nearly half reportedly target unmutated variant regions.

Points on this clone: Antigen specificity is unknown.

The repertoire was sequenced with immunoSEQ multiplex PCR; TCRdb's copy has only in-frame clones and lacks some. The table includes 75,000 to 85,000 clones, under 90% detected once. CDR1 is MDHEN and CDR2 is SYDVKM in the germline V gene. Deletions cut 5 bases from V and 0 bases from J, with 17 bases between. CDR3 length: 16 residues. This chain joins TRBV28 and TRBJ2-7; D perhaps matches TRBD2 (7 bases). The sample in question was peripheral blood, obtained 28 days after the second AZD1222 dose. The receptor was isolated from an adult who received the AZD1222 COVID-19 vaccine. The CDR3 nucleotides read TGTGCCAGCAGTCCGTGGCGGGGGCCCATCTCCTACGAGCAGTACTTC. The encoded protein is CASSPWRGPISYEQYF.